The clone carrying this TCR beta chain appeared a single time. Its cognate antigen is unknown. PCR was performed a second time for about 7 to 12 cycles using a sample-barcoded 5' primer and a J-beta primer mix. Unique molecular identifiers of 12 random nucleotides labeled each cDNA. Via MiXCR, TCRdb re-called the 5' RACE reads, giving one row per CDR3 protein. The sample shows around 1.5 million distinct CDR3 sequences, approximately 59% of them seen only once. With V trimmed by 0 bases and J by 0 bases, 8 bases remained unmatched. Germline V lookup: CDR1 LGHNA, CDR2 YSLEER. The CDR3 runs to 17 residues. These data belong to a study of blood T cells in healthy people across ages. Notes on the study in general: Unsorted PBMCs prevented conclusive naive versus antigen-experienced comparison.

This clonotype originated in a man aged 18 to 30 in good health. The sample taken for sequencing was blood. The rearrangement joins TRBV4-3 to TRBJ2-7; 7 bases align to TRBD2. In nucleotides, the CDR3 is TGCGCCAGCAGCCAAGATCGGGGGGAACGCGCCTCCTACGAGCAGTACTTC. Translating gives CASSQDRGERASYEQYF.